The 26 T cell receptor beta chains below were found in one sample sequenced in a study of cytomegalovirus exposure and HLA in healthy donors. The repertoire was sequenced with immunoSEQ multiplex PCR; TCRdb's copy has only in-frame clones and lacks some. Among hundreds of thousands of clones listed, 86% were seen once. The sample comprised PBMCs. The receptors were gathered from a woman younger than 35 in good health and CMV-seronegative.

The chain combines TRBV30 with TRBJ2-7, with 13 bases fitting TRBD2. The CDR3 has 15 residues. The V gene's germline CDR1 is GTSNPN and CDR2 SVGIG (reference sequence). The trim removed 6 bases at V and 3 bases at J, leaving 8 bases unmatched. The DNA for the CDR3 is TGTGCCTGCGGACTAGCGGGAGTTGGAATCTACGAGCAGTACTTC. It codes for CACGLAGVGIYEQYF.

V gene TRBV30 combines with J gene TRBJ1-2; D is possibly TRBD1 (6 bases). The CDR3 runs 14 residues. The germline gives CDR1 GTSNPN, CDR2 SVGIG (reference sequence). With 1 base removed from V and 8 bases from J, the gap between germline ends came to 17 bases. The chain's CDR3 is CAWSGGWGPWGYTF. In nucleotides, the CDR3 is TGTGCCTGGAGTGGGGGATGGGGGCCTTGGGGCTACACCTTC.

J is TRBJ2-5 and V is TRBV4-2; 8 positions match TRBD1. Germline V gene lookup returns CDR1 LGHNA and CDR2 YNFKEQ. V lost 0 bases and J lost 5; bases outside the gene matches: 8. CDR3 length: 16 amino acids. CDR3 nucleotides: TGTGCCAGCAGCCAAGATCCCCAGGGGGCGCGGGAGACCCAGTACTTC. Translated, it gives CASSQDPQGARETQYF.

The chain combines TRBV6-5 with TRBJ2-7, with a tentative D call TRBD1 (5 bases). The CDR3 has 14 residues. Per germline, CDR1 MNHEY and CDR2 SVGAGI. Trimming removed 2 bases from V and 2 bases from J, with 10 bases in between. The CDR3 sequence: CASSYGARAYEQYF. The CDR3 nucleotides read TGTGCCAGCAGTTACGGCGCCAGGGCCTACGAGCAGTACTTC.

This rearrangement joins TRBV27 to TRBJ2-3; 10 bases map to TRBD2. The CDR3 totals 16 residues. V was pared by 3 bases and J by 3 bases, with 6 bases of the junction left unmatched. The V gene's germline CDR1 is MNHEY and CDR2 SMNVEV (reference sequence). The CDR3 DNA reads TGTGCCAGCAGTTTGGAAGCGGGAGGGTCGACAGATACGCAGTATTTT. Translated, it gives CASSLEAGGSTDTQYF.

Only one count was recorded for this clone. This chain links TRBV5-1 with TRBJ2-3; possible D gene TRBD2, 5 bases. The V gene's germline CDR1 is SGHRS and CDR2 YFSETQ. The CDR3 spans 14 residues. V gave up 0 bases and J gave up 4 bases, with 9 bases separating them. DNA for the CDR3: TGCGCCAGCAGCTTGGGAGCGGACGCAGATACGCAGTATTTT. Encoded protein: CASSLGADADTQYF. The entire variable domain, with the rest obtained from reference TRBV5-1 and TRBJ2-3, is as follows: KAGVTQTPRYLIKTRGQQVTLSCSPISGHRSVSWYQQTPGQGLQFLFEYFSETQRNKGNFPGRFSGRQFSNSRSEMNVSTLELGDSALYLCASSLGADADTQYFGPGTRLTVL.

This chain links TRBV5-1 with TRBJ1-1; TRBD1 aligns across 9 bases. The length of the CDR3 is 17 residues. The J segment lost 3 bases and the V segment lost 2 bases, leaving 11 bases of the junction unmatched. The germline CDR1 and CDR2 sequences are SGHRS and YFSETQ. The CDR3 spells CASSLSGQGIEDTEAFF. CDR3 coding DNA: TGCGCCAGCAGCTTATCGGGACAGGGTATCGAGGACACTGAAGCTTTCTTT.

V is TRBV5-1 and J is TRBJ2-1; 9 bases align to TRBD1. This CDR3 comprises 15 residues. With V trimmed by 5 bases and J by 8 bases, 11 bases remained unmatched. Germline-derived CDR1 and CDR2 are SGHRS and YFSETQ. The CDR3 protein is CASSHPGQGIHEQFF. CDR3 DNA sequence: TGCGCCAGCAGTCATCCGGGACAGGGTATTCATGAGCAGTTCTTC.

The V call is TRBV7-9, the J call TRBJ1-2, with 7 bases aligning to TRBD1. This CDR3 is built from 17 residues. In germline, CDR1 is SEHNR, CDR2 FQNEAQ (reference sequence). The ends lost 4 bases at V and 4 bases at J; junction bases unmatched: 15. The CDR3 is CASSSPGQSAGGYGYTF. For the CDR3, the DNA is TGTGCCAGCAGCTCCCCGGGACAGTCGGCGGGTGGCTATGGCTACACCTTC.

The rearrangement uses TRBV4-1 and TRBJ1-2; weak D call: TRBD1 (6 bases). Germline V gene data show CDR1 as MGHRA and CDR2 as YSYEKL. This CDR3 region has 14 residues. Trimming took 4 bases from V and 0 from J, leaving 9 bases between them. Written as DNA, the CDR3 is TGCGCCAGCAGCCCGGACAGAACTAACTATGGCTACACCTTC. It translates to CASSPDRTNYGYTF.

This sequence joins TRBV14 and TRBJ1-4, with D hard to call. The CDR3 runs to 14 residues. CDR1 is SGHDN and CDR2 is FVKESK in the germline V gene. The V and J ends lost 3 bases and 7 bases respectively, with 12 bases between them. CDR3 in DNA: TGTGCCAGCAGCCAGGATGGAGGAACTGAAAAACTGTTTTTT. It codes for CASSQDGGTEKLFF. The full variable domain, completed using reference TRBV14 and TRBJ1-4, is EAGVTQFPSHSVIEKGQTVTLRCDPISGHDNLYWYRRVMGKEIKFLLHFVKESKQDESGMPNNRFLAERTGGTYSTLKVQPAELEDSGVYFCASSQDGGTEKLFFGSGTQLSVL.

This clone has just one count. The chain employs TRBV27 and TRBJ2-2; 8 bases map to TRBD1. Germline CDR1 is MNHEY and CDR2 is SMNVEV (reference sequence). Germline trimming cut 5 bases from V and 8 bases from J; bases unmatched to any gene: 13. The CDR3 length is 16 residues. In DNA form, the CDR3 reads TGTGCCAGCAGTCCCGACCGGGACAGGAGATTTGGGGAGCTGTTTTTT. Translating gives CASSPDRDRRFGELFF.

This clone showed up just a few times. V is TRBV6-5 and J is TRBJ1-2; possibly TRBD1 for D (5 bases). The CDR3 covers 13 residues. Germline CDR1 reads MNHEY; CDR2 reads SVGAGI. V shed 5 bases and J shed 2 bases, with 9 bases lying between them. The CDR3 nucleotides read TGTGCCAGCAGTAAGGACACGAACTATGGCTACACCTTC. The encoded protein is CASSKDTNYGYTF.

The count of this clone is one. The chain is built from TRBV10-3 and TRBJ2-1, with TRBD2 identical over 10 bases. The germline gives CDR1 ENHRY, CDR2 SYGVKD. J lost 5 bases, V lost 6 bases, and 7 bases had no gene match. There are 15 residues in the CDR3. The CDR3 spells CAIRDSGRTDNEQFF. The CDR3, as DNA: TGTGCCATCAGAGATAGCGGGAGGACAGACAATGAGCAGTTCTTC.

The CDR3 DNA is TGTGCCAGCAGCGGACAGGGGAGTGGGGCCAACGTCCTGACTTTC. Residues: CASSGQGSGANVLTF. The chain links TRBV9 to TRBJ2-6; TRBD1 aligns across 8 bases. The CDR3 loop spans 15 amino acids. Germline values: CDR1 SGDLS, CDR2 YYNGEE. V was clipped by 3 bases and J by 3 bases; unmatched bases: 2.

This clone has just a few counts. The rearrangement links TRBV6-5 to TRBJ2-1, with D tentatively TRBD2 (6 bases). Germline lookup yields CDR1 MNHEY and CDR2 SVGAGI. The CDR3 runs 15 residues. V lost 5 bases and J lost 7, with 18 bases in between. For the CDR3, the DNA is TGTGCCAGCAGTAGAGGCTGGGGAGGCGGTAATGAGCAGTTCTTC. The encoded protein is CASSRGWGGGNEQFF.

The chain combines TRBV5-1 with TRBJ2-2; D gene uncertain. This CDR3 is 15 amino acids long. Germline V gene data show CDR1 as SGHRS and CDR2 as YFSETQ. V was clipped by 2 bases and J by 2 bases, with 10 bases between them. The CDR3 DNA reads TGCGCCAGCAGCTTTACGACTCGAAACACCGGGGAGCTGTTTTTT. Its translation is CASSFTTRNTGELFF.

This clone was seen only a few times. The chain recombines TRBV19 with TRBJ1-1; TRBD1 might be the D (5 bases). CDR3 length: 14 residues. Trimming left V 7 bases short and J 5 bases short, with 17 bases between. Germline-derived CDR1 and CDR2 are LNHDA and SQIVND (reference sequence). The CDR3 DNA is TGTGCCAGTACCCTTCCCGGGGGAAGAACTGAAGCTTTCTTT. Translation: CASTLPGGRTEAFF.

The chain is built from TRBV5-4 and TRBJ1-2, with 7 bases aligning to TRBD1. Germline V gene lookup returns CDR1 SGHNT and CDR2 YYREEE (reference sequence). The CDR3 is 14 residues long. J gave up 1 base and V 3 bases, and 3 bases lay outside the gene matches. The DNA for the CDR3 is TGTGCCAGCAGCTGGGACAGTTTTAACTATGGCTACACCTTC. Its protein product is CASSWDSFNYGYTF.

The rearrangement joins TRBV6-5 to TRBJ2-1, with D possibly being TRBD2 (5 bases). V was cut by 6 bases and J by 10 bases, with 13 bases left in between. The CDR3 loop spans 12 amino acids. Looked up from germline, CDR1 is MNHEY and CDR2 is SVGAGI. The CDR3 loop reads CASRDLAYEQFF. The CDR3 DNA reads as TGTGCCAGCAGAGATCTAGCTTACGAGCAGTTCTTC.

The chain uses TRBV18 and TRBJ2-1; a weak D match, TRBD1 (6 bases). The CDR3 is made up of 20 amino acids. Germline CDR1 reads KGHSH; CDR2 reads LQKENI. With 2 bases removed from V and 1 base from J, the gap between germline ends came to 24 bases. The CDR3 here is CASSPYETGPIQRSYNEQFF. CDR3 nucleotides: TGTGCCAGCTCACCATACGAGACAGGCCCCATCCAACGGTCCTACAATGAGCAGTTCTTC. Full variable domain (missing parts from reference TRBV18 and TRBJ2-1): NAGVMQNPRHLVRRRGQEARLRCSPMKGHSHVYWYRQLPEEGLKFMVYLQKENIIDESGMPKERFSAEFPKEGPSILRIQQVVRGDSAAYFCASSPYETGPIQRSYNEQFFGPGTRLTVL.

This sequence joins TRBV7-9 and TRBJ1-2; the D gene is possibly TRBD1 (5 bases). V was cut by 0 bases and J by 8 bases, with 13 bases left in between. CDR3 length: 14 residues. Germline loops: CDR1 SEHNR, CDR2 FQNEAQ (reference sequence). CDR3 in amino acids: CASSLADRRGGYTF. Here the CDR3 DNA reads TGTGCCAGCAGCTTAGCTGATCGTCGGGGGGGCTACACCTTC.

V and J are TRBV27 and TRBJ2-3, with D possibly matching TRBD1 (6 bases). The CDR3 has 14 residues. CDR1 is MNHEY and CDR2 is SMNVEV in the germline V gene (reference sequence). V was trimmed by 2 bases and J by 6 bases, leaving 12 bases between them. The CDR3 region is CASSLGSRGDTQYF. The DNA for the CDR3 is TGTGCCAGCAGTTTAGGGAGTAGGGGGGATACGCAGTATTTT.

The genes are TRBV28 and TRBJ2-7; D is possibly TRBD2 (7 bases). V was clipped by 7 bases and J by 2 bases, with 18 bases between them. This CDR3 is built from 15 residues. The germline CDR1 and CDR2 sequences are MDHEN and SYDVKM. DNA of the CDR3: TGTGCCAGCACCCCAGGGGAGGGACCTGCCTACGAGCAGTACTTC. Residues: CASTPGEGPAYEQYF.

V and J are TRBV19 and TRBJ2-5; weak D call: TRBD1 (5 bases). The germline V and J ends were trimmed by 7 bases and 3 bases, with 18 bases remaining between them. Germline V gene sequence: CDR1 LNHDA, CDR2 SQIVND (reference sequence). This CDR3 is 15 amino acids long. CDR3 region: CASTLTPSREETQYF. The CDR3 nucleotides read TGTGCCAGTACCCTGACCCCATCCAGGGAAGAGACCCAGTACTTC.

This clone appeared a few times. In nucleotides, the CDR3 is TGTGCCTGGAGTGCGGGACTAGCGGGGGGGGAGCAGTTCTTC. This translates into CAWSAGLAGGEQFF. The rearrangement uses TRBV30 and TRBJ2-1, with TRBD2 matching over 16 bases. The V and J ends lost 1 base and 10 bases, in that order; junction bases with no gene match: 1. CDR1 is GTSNPN, CDR2 SVGIG, per germline (reference sequence). The CDR3 spans 14 residues.